One sample yielded the 5 T cell receptor beta chains listed below, sequenced in a study of blood T cells in healthy people across ages. Primed by a sample-barcoded 5' primer and a J-beta primer mix, a second PCR proceeded for roughly 7 to 11 cycles. TCRdb used MiXCR to reprocess the 5' RACE reads, holding one entry per CDR3 protein. The sample yields about 1.5 million distinct CDR3 sequences, about 43% seen once. The sequenced sample consisted of blood. These receptors were taken from a woman between 18 and 30 years old in good health.

The chain has TRBV11-2 and TRBJ2-3; possibly TRBD1 for D (6 bases). Trimming took 10 bases from V and 2 from J, leaving 16 bases between them. This CDR3 spans 14 amino acids. The germline CDR1 and CDR2 sequences are SGHAT and FQNNGV. The CDR3 region has the DNA TGTGCCAACCGACGGGACACCAACACAGATACGCAGTATTTT. It is translated as CANRRDTNTDTQYF.

The chain couples TRBV28 to TRBJ1-1, with D possibly matching TRBD1 (6 bases). The CDR3 is made up of 14 amino acids. Trimming left V 5 bases short and J 3 bases short, with 13 bases between. CDR1 and CDR2 (germline): MDHEN, SYDVKM. CDR3 coding DNA: TGTGCCAGCAGTAGATACAGGGAGTACACTGAAGCTTTCTTT. This sequence encodes CASSRYREYTEAFF.

This clonotype was seen a handful of times. V and J are TRBV29-1 and TRBJ1-2, with 7 positions matching TRBD1. Germline CDR1 and CDR2: SQVTM and ANQGSEA. The CDR3 contains 13 residues. Trimming cost V 6 bases and J 3 bases; bases outside gene matches: 7. Here the CDR3 DNA reads TGCAGCGTCATTCCCGGGACAGACTATGGCTACACCTTC. Its translation is CSVIPGTDYGYTF.

The chain uses TRBV28 and TRBJ1-4, with TRBD1 matching 7 bases. V shed 5 bases and J 5 bases; nucleotides not matched to a gene: 11. Germline CDR1 and CDR2: MDHEN and SYDVKM. The CDR3 is 16 amino acids. CDR3 region: CASSQPGQTKNEKLFF. CDR3 coding DNA: TGTGCCAGCAGTCAACCGGGACAGACCAAAAATGAAAAACTGTTTTTT. The entire variable domain, with the rest obtained from reference TRBV28 and TRBJ1-4, is as follows: DVKVTQSSRYLVKRTGEKVFLECVQDMDHENMFWYRQDPGLGLRLIYFSYDVKMKEKGDIPEGYSVSREKKERFSLILESASTNQTSMYLCASSQPGQTKNEKLFFGSGTQLSVL.

On this clonotype: A read error may produce the germline difference seen at one junction end. V and J are TRBV13 and TRBJ2-3, with D perhaps matching TRBD2 (5 bases). The CDR3 is 18 residues long. Germline values: CDR1 PRHDT, CDR2 FYEKMQ (reference sequence). In nucleotides, the CDR3 is TGTGTCAGCAGCCCAAAAGGACTTGGGCTTTCTAGCACAGATACGCAGTATTTT. It codes for CVSSPKGLGLSSTDTQYF.